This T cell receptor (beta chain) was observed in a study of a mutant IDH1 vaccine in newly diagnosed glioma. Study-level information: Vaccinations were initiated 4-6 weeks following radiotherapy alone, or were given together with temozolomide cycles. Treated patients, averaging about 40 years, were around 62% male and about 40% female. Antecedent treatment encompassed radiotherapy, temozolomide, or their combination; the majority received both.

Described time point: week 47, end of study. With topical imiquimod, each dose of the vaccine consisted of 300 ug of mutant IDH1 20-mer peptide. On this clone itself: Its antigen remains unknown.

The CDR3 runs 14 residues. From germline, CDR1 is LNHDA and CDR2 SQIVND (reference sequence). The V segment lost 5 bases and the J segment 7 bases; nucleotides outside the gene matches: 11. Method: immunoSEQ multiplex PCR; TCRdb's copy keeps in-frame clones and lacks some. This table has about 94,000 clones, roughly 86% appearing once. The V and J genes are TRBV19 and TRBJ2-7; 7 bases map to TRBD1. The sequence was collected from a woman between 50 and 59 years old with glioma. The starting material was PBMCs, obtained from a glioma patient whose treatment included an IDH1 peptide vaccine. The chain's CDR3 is CASSFRTGPKEQYF. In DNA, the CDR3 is TGTGCCAGTAGTTTCCGGACAGGCCCCAAGGAGCAGTACTTC.